A selection of T cell receptor beta chains follows, all from one sample in a study of cytomegalovirus exposure and HLA in healthy donors. Using immunoSEQ multiplex PCR, the repertoire was profiled, and TCRdb retains in-frame clones only, with some absent. The sample's table shows under 200,000 clones. The sequenced material came from PBMCs. These receptors all come from a man younger than 45 in good health and CMV-seronegative. Each CDR3 is given with its conserved first and last residue. Each record gives: CDR3 length, V gene, J gene, D gene, CDR3 DNA, CDR3 protein. A D gene is named only where the DNA matches it firmly.

len: 12; v_gene: TRBV9; j_gene: TRBJ2-1; d_gene: -; CDR3nt: TGTGCCAGCAGCCTCGTTCCCTTTGAGCAGTTCTTC; CDR3aa: CASSLVPFEQFF
len: 14; v_gene: TRBV7-2; j_gene: TRBJ2-7; d_gene: TRBD2; CDR3nt: TGTGCCAGCAGCCCATGGACTAGCGCGAGGGAGCAGTACTTC; CDR3aa: CASSPWTSAREQYF
len: 14; v_gene: TRBV10-1; j_gene: TRBJ2-1; d_gene: TRBD2; CDR3nt: TGCGCCAGCAGTGTTCTAGCGGGAGGAATTGAGCAGTTCTTC; CDR3aa: CASSVLAGGIEQFF
len: 14; v_gene: TRBV9; j_gene: TRBJ1-1; d_gene: -; CDR3nt: TGTGCCAGCAGCGTAGAAGGGGGTAACACTGAAGCTTTCTTT; CDR3aa: CASSVEGGNTEAFF
len: 14; v_gene: TRBV29-1; j_gene: TRBJ2-7; d_gene: -; CDR3nt: TGCAGCGTTGTATCGACAACGAGCTCCTACGAGCAGTACTTC; CDR3aa: CSVVSTTSSYEQYF
len: 15; v_gene: TRBV6-1; j_gene: TRBJ2-7; d_gene: TRBD1; CDR3nt: TGTGCCAGCAGTGAAACCGGGACAGGGTCCTACGAGCAGTACTTC; CDR3aa: CASSETGTGSYEQYF
len: 17; v_gene: TRBV7-2; j_gene: TRBJ2-7; d_gene: TRBD1; CDR3nt: TGTGCCAGCAGCTTGGGACCGGGACAGGGAAGTAAGTACGAGCAGTACTTC; CDR3aa: CASSLGPGQGSKYEQYF
len: 16; v_gene: TRBV19; j_gene: TRBJ2-5; d_gene: TRBD2; CDR3nt: TGTGCCAGTAGCCCCTTAGCGGGAGGCCTACAAGAGACCCAGTACTTC; CDR3aa: CASSPLAGGLQETQYF
len: 15; v_gene: TRBV11-3; j_gene: TRBJ2-5; d_gene: TRBD1; CDR3nt: TGTGCCAGCAGCACAGGGACAGGGTGGTTGAAGACCCAGTACTTC; CDR3aa: CASSTGTGWLKTQYF
len: 13; v_gene: TRBV6-1; j_gene: TRBJ2-7; d_gene: -; CDR3nt: TGTGCCAGCAGTGTCATGACTAGCTACGAGCAGTACTTC; CDR3aa: CASSVMTSYEQYF
len: 12; v_gene: TRBV29-1; j_gene: TRBJ2-1; d_gene: -; CDR3nt: TGCAGCGTCGGATCTAGCGTCGGTGAGCAGTTCTTC; CDR3aa: CSVGSSVGEQFF
len: 17; v_gene: TRBV29-1; j_gene: TRBJ2-3; d_gene: -; CDR3nt: TGCAGCGTGACACCGGTCGAGCCGGCAACTAGCACAGATACGCAGTATTTT; CDR3aa: CSVTPVEPATSTDTQYF
len: 13; v_gene: TRBV28; j_gene: TRBJ2-3; d_gene: -; CDR3nt: TGTGCCAGCAGTCCAGTTACCACAGATACGCAGTATTTT; CDR3aa: CASSPVTTDTQYF
len: 15; v_gene: TRBV9; j_gene: TRBJ2-7; d_gene: TRBD2; CDR3nt: TGTGCCAGCAGCGACTCAGCGGGAGTCCCCTACGAGCAGTACTTC; CDR3aa: CASSDSAGVPYEQYF
len: 19; v_gene: TRBV7-6; j_gene: TRBJ2-5; d_gene: -; CDR3nt: TGTGCCAGCAGCTTAGTTGGGACAACACTATACGTTATAGGGGAGACCCAGTACTTC; CDR3aa: CASSLVGTTLYVIGETQYF
len: 12; v_gene: TRBV18; j_gene: TRBJ2-7; d_gene: -; CDR3nt: TGTGCCAGCTCACCAGTAGCCCGCGAGCAGTACTTC; CDR3aa: CASSPVAREQYF
len: 16; v_gene: TRBV29-1; j_gene: TRBJ2-3; d_gene: -; CDR3nt: TGCAGCGTTGGCGGTGAAGGGGGGAGGGCCCCAGATACGCAGTATTTT; CDR3aa: CSVGGEGGRAPDTQYF
len: 15; v_gene: TRBV6-4; j_gene: TRBJ2-2; d_gene: TRBD2; CDR3nt: TGTGCCAGCAGTGAGACTAGCGGGGACACCGGGGAGCTGTTTTTT; CDR3aa: CASSETSGDTGELFF
len: 15; v_gene: TRBV11-2; j_gene: TRBJ2-7; d_gene: -; CDR3nt: TGTGCCAGCAGCTTATTTCCCGCCCCAAGCTACGAGCAGTACTTC; CDR3aa: CASSLFPAPSYEQYF
len: 13; v_gene: TRBV28; j_gene: TRBJ2-2; d_gene: -; CDR3nt: TGTGCCAGCAGTTCCAGGAACACCGGGGAGCTGTTTTTT; CDR3aa: CASSSRNTGELFF
len: 16; v_gene: TRBV14; j_gene: TRBJ1-2; d_gene: TRBD1; CDR3nt: TGTGCCAGCAGCCAAGATTGGACAGGGGAAATTGGCGGCTACACCTTC; CDR3aa: CASSQDWTGEIGGYTF
len: 14; v_gene: TRBV7-8; j_gene: TRBJ2-3; d_gene: -; CDR3nt: TGTGCCAGCAGCCCCCGGACTTTCGCAGATACGCAGTATTTT; CDR3aa: CASSPRTFADTQYF
len: 16; v_gene: TRBV18; j_gene: TRBJ2-2; d_gene: -; CDR3nt: TGTGCCAGCTCCCTAAACGACATGAGGAACACCGGGGAGCTGTTTTTT; CDR3aa: CASSLNDMRNTGELFF
len: 13; v_gene: TRBV19; j_gene: TRBJ1-1; d_gene: -; CDR3nt: TGTGCCAGTACCAAAAAACCCCGGACTGAAGCTTTCTTT; CDR3aa: CASTKKPRTEAFF
len: 14; v_gene: TRBV28; j_gene: TRBJ2-7; d_gene: -; CDR3nt: TGTGCCAGCAGGTTACAGGGATCAACCTACGAGCAGTACTTC; CDR3aa: CASRLQGSTYEQYF
len: 14; v_gene: TRBV5-1; j_gene: TRBJ2-7; d_gene: TRBD1; CDR3nt: TGCGCCAGCAGCCCGGGACAGGTAGAAAACGAGCAGTACTTC; CDR3aa: CASSPGQVENEQYF
len: 14; v_gene: TRBV7-2; j_gene: TRBJ2-7; d_gene: TRBD2; CDR3nt: TGTGCCACTGGGGCGGGAGGGGCGCCTTACGAGCAGTACTTC; CDR3aa: CATGAGGAPYEQYF
len: 17; v_gene: TRBV18; j_gene: TRBJ2-5; d_gene: -; CDR3nt: TGTGCCAGCTCACCAAACCTAGCGAGAAGGGGCCAAGAGACCCAGTACTTC; CDR3aa: CASSPNLARRGQETQYF
len: 15; v_gene: TRBV28; j_gene: TRBJ1-5; d_gene: TRBD1; CDR3nt: TGTGCCAGCAGAGCGGACAGGGATAGCAATCAGCCCCAGCATTTT; CDR3aa: CASRADRDSNQPQHF
len: 18; v_gene: TRBV7-2; j_gene: TRBJ1-6; d_gene: TRBD1; CDR3nt: TGTGCCAGCAGCTTAGTCGGCGGACAGGCAAGGAATAATTCACCCCTCCACTTT; CDR3aa: CASSLVGGQARNNSPLHF
len: 16; v_gene: TRBV30; j_gene: TRBJ1-3; d_gene: -; CDR3nt: TGTGCCTGGAGTGTTTTTAACGGGATTTTTGGGAACACCATATATTTT; CDR3aa: CAWSVFNGIFGNTIYF
len: 14; v_gene: TRBV28; j_gene: TRBJ1-1; d_gene: -; CDR3nt: TGTGCCAGCAGTTTCGTGGATAGGGGTCCTGAAGCTTTCTTT; CDR3aa: CASSFVDRGPEAFF
len: 13; v_gene: TRBV6-5; j_gene: TRBJ1-1; d_gene: -; CDR3nt: TGTGCCAGCAGGAGAGAAATGAACACTGAAGCTTTCTTT; CDR3aa: CASRREMNTEAFF
len: 17; v_gene: TRBV4-1; j_gene: TRBJ2-1; d_gene: TRBD2; CDR3nt: TGCGCCAGCAGCCAAGGGATAGCGGGAGCACCCTACAATGAGCAGTTCTTC; CDR3aa: CASSQGIAGAPYNEQFF
len: 15; v_gene: TRBV7-9; j_gene: TRBJ2-1; d_gene: -; CDR3nt: TGTGCCAGCAGCTACCAGGGGGGACGGGGAACTGTGCAGTTCTTC; CDR3aa: CASSYQGGRGTVQFF
len: 16; v_gene: TRBV5-1; j_gene: TRBJ1-1; d_gene: -; CDR3nt: TGCGCCAGCACGACTAATACCGGGTCATTGAACACTGAAGCTTTCTTT; CDR3aa: CASTTNTGSLNTEAFF
len: 15; v_gene: TRBV28; j_gene: TRBJ1-5; d_gene: -; CDR3nt: TGTGCCAGCATTACAATGGGAGGAGGCAATCAGCCCCAGCATTTT; CDR3aa: CASITMGGGNQPQHF
len: 12; v_gene: TRBV7-9; j_gene: TRBJ2-1; d_gene: -; CDR3nt: TGTGCCAGCAGCTCGCAAGCGGCTGAGCAGTTCTTC; CDR3aa: CASSSQAAEQFF